The T cell receptor (beta chain) under discussion was sequenced for a study of T cells in localized non-small cell lung cancer. The germline V gene encodes CDR1 LGHNA and CDR2 YNFKEQ. Trimming stripped 6 bases from V and 0 bases from J, with 9 bases between. CDR3 length: 13 residues. Using immunoSEQ multiplex PCR, the repertoire was profiled, and TCRdb retains in-frame clones only, with some absent. The data hold over 50,000 clones, with 65% to 85% observed a single time. This material consisted of peripheral blood mononuclear cells, taken before any cancer treatment. The chain employs TRBV4-2 and TRBJ2-7; D may be TRBD2 (5 bases). This clonotype was obtained from a man aged 40 to 75 with stage III lung adenocarcinoma. CDR3 nucleotides: TGTGCCAGCAGATTAGCGTCCTCCTACGAGCAGTACTTC. This encodes CASRLASSYEQYF.